These 11 T cell receptor beta chains were sequenced from one sample in a study of T cells in Graves' hyperthyroidism and ophthalmopathy. The source material, RNA transcripts, was used to amplify TCR beta CDR3 regions. Using the HTBI primer set, a first-round RT-PCR was run on the TCR CDR3. Via MiXCR, TCRdb re-called the multiplex PCR reads, giving one row per CDR3 protein. Among about 350,000 distinct CDR3 sequences listed, 19% were seen once. The sequenced sample was blood. Receptor source: a woman aged 18-29 years with Graves' hyperthyroidism.

This rearrangement joins TRBV20-1 to TRBJ1-6; D unresolved. This CDR3 region has 14 residues. V shed 3 bases and J shed 6 bases, with 12 bases lying between them. CDR1 and CDR2 from the germline V gene are DFQATT and SNEGSKA (reference sequence). This chain's CDR3 is CSASPTVGNSPLHF. The CDR3 coding sequence is TGCAGTGCTAGCCCCACAGTCGGTAATTCACCCCTCCACTTT.

This clonotype came up many times. This chain joins TRBV12-3 or TRBV12-4 and TRBJ2-3; 7 nucleotides align to TRBD1. J lost 5 bases, V lost 10 bases, and 12 bases had no gene match. There are 14 residues in the CDR3. The CDR3 sequence: CAIANGTAKDTQYF. CDR3 nucleotides: TGTGCCATCGCGAACGGGACAGCTAAAGATACGCAGTATTTT.

The chain employs TRBV3-1 and TRBJ1-3; the D gene is possibly TRBD1 (5 bases). V lost 0 bases and J 3 bases, leaving 9 bases between the germline ends. The CDR3 has 15 residues. Germline V gives CDR1 LGHDT, CDR2 YNNKEL (reference sequence). In DNA form, the CDR3 reads TGTGCCAGCAGCCAAGATCGGAGGGGTGGAAACACCATATATTTT. Protein: CASSQDRRGGNTIYF. The full variable domain, with the rest looked up from reference TRBV3-1 and TRBJ1-3, is DTAVSQTPKYLVTQMGNDKSIKCEQNLGHDTMYWYKQDSKKFLKIMFSYNNKELIINETVPNRFSPKSPDKAHLNLHINSLELGDSAVYFCASSQDRRGGNTIYFGEGSWLTVV.

This clonotype showed up many times. V usage is TRBV27 and J usage is TRBJ1-2; 7 bases align to TRBD1. The CDR3 extends over 15 amino acids. From germline, CDR1 is MNHEY and CDR2 SMNVEV (reference sequence). V shed 5 bases, J shed 3 bases, and the junction held 9 bases outside the gene matches. CDR3 nucleotide sequence: TGTGCCAGCAGTAGATCGACAGGGATAGACTATGGCTACACCTTC. Translating it yields CASSRSTGIDYGYTF.

This clonotype was observed at least ten times. The chain recombines TRBV6-1 with TRBJ2-7; D perhaps matches TRBD1 (6 bases). CDR1 MNHNS and CDR2 SASEGT come from the germline V gene. The CDR3 runs to 13 residues. V was cut by 1 base and J by 6 bases, with 10 bases left in between. The CDR3, as DNA: TGTGCCAGCAGTGAAGGTACAGGGACCGAGCAGTACTTC. Translation gives CASSEGTGTEQYF.

In regard to this clonotype: Since a much larger clone is just one base distant, this may be a read error. This chain joins TRBV12-3 or TRBV12-4 and TRBJ2-5; D is tentatively TRBD1 or TRBD2 (5 bases each). V was cut by 5 bases and J by 5 bases, with 18 bases left in between. This CDR3 is 15 amino acids long. The chain's CDR3 is CASSNGAGRSETQYF. The CDR3 DNA reads as TGTGCCAGCAGTAACGGGGCAGGCCGGTCGGAGACCCAGTACTTC.

This clonotype was counted only a few times. Just one base apart from a much larger clone, this may be a read error. The chain links TRBV20-1 to TRBJ1-5; D is unresolved. The CDR3 consists of 13 residues. CDR1 is DFQATT, CDR2 SNEGSKA, per germline (reference sequence). The DNA for the CDR3 is TGCAGTACTAGAGGAGGAGGGAATCAGCCCCAGCATTTT. This codes for CSTRGGGNQPQHF.

This clonotype was counted between two and nine times. CDR3 sequence (DNA): TGTGCCAGCAGCTTAGAATCGGGACAAATATACGAGCAGTACTTC. Translation gives CASSLESGQIYEQYF. The chain employs TRBV11-2 and TRBJ2-7, with a weak D call TRBD1 (6 bases). CDR3 length: 15 amino acids. Germline CDR1 is SGHAT and CDR2 is FQNNGV. Trimming took off 0 bases at V and 4 bases at J, with 13 bases between the two ends.

This clonotype has a count of ten or more. The V gene is TRBV6-1, the J gene TRBJ1-2; no definite D call. Trimming removed 5 bases at V and 4 bases at J, with 8 bases between. From germline, CDR1 is MNHNS and CDR2 SASEGT. CDR3 length equals 12 residues. For the CDR3, the DNA is TGTGCCAGCAGTAAAGGGCCCTATGGCTACACCTTC. Translating gives CASSKGPYGYTF.

Many counts were recorded for this clonotype. The chain employs TRBV12-3 or TRBV12-4 and TRBJ2-2; perhaps TRBD1 as D (6 bases). V was cut by 5 bases and J by 7 bases, with 11 bases left in between. This CDR3 is 13 amino acids long. CDR3 sequence: CASSLRGGGELFF. Written as DNA, the CDR3 is TGTGCCAGCAGTCTCAGGGGTGGCGGGGAGCTGTTTTTT.

This clonotype was found many times. The chain carries TRBV18 and TRBJ1-1; D unresolved. V was cut by 2 bases and J by 7 bases, with 14 bases left in between. Germline-derived CDR1 and CDR2 are KGHSH and LQKENI. CDR3 size: 14 residues. The CDR3: CASSPEYGSNEAFF. CDR3 bases: TGTGCCAGCTCACCAGAGTACGGATCGAATGAAGCTTTCTTT.